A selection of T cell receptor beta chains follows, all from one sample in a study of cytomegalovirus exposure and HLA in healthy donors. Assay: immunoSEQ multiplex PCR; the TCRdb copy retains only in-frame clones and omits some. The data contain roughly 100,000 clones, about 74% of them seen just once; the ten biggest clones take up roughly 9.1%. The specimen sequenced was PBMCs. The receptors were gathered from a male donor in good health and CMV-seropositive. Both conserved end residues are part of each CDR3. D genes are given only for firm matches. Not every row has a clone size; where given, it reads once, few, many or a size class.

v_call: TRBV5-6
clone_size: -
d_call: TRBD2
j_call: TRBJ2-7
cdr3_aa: CASSPGLLAGTYEQYF
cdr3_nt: TGTGCCAGCAGCCCTGGGCTCCTAGCGGGCACCTACGAGCAGTACTTC

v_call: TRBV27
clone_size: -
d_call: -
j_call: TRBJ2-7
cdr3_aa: CASSPGTRRYEQYF
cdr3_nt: TGTGCCAGCAGTCCCGGGACACGGAGATACGAGCAGTACTTC

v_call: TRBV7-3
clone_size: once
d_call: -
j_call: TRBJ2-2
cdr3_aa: CASSLTREDAGELFF
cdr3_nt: TGTGCCAGCAGCTTAACCAGGGAGGACGCCGGGGAGCTGTTTTTT

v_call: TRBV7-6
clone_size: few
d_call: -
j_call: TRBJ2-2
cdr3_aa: CASSLAPRGGTGELFF
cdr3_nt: TGTGCCAGCAGCTTAGCGCCAAGGGGCGGCACCGGGGAGCTGTTTTTT

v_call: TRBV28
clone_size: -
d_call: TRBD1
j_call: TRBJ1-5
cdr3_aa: CASSFPRTGVGNQPQHF
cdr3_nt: TGTGCCAGCAGTTTTCCCCGGACAGGGGTCGGCAATCAGCCCCAGCATTTT

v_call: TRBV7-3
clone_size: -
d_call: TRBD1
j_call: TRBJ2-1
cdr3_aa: CASSIGQGLVQFF
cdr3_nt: TGTGCCAGCAGCATCGGACAGGGACTGGTGCAGTTCTTC

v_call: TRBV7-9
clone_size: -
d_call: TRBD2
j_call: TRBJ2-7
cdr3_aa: CASSVAPVWTSGYEQYF
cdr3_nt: TGTGCCAGCAGCGTAGCCCCTGTATGGACTAGCGGCTACGAGCAGTACTTC

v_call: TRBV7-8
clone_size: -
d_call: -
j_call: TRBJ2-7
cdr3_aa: CASSASFYEQYF
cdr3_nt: TGTGCCAGCAGCGCTAGTTTTTACGAGCAGTACTTC

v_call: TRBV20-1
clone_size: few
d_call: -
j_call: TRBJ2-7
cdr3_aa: CSASGPTEQYF
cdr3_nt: TGCAGTGCTAGTGGGCCAACCGAGCAGTACTTC

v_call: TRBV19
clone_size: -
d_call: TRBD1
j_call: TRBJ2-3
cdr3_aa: CASSSRDRGTDTQYF
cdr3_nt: TGTGCCAGTAGTAGCCGGGACAGGGGCACAGATACGCAGTATTTT

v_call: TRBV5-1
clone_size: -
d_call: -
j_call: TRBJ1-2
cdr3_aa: CASSLSLANYGYTF
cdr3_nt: TGCGCCAGCAGCTTGAGCCTAGCTAACTATGGCTACACCTTC

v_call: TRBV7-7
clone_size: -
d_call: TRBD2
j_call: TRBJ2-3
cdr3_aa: CASSASRLAGGDTDTQYF
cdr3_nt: TGTGCTAGCAGCGCCTCTCGACTAGCGGGAGGAGACACAGATACGCAGTATTTT

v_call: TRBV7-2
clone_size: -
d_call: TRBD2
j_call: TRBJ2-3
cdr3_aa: CASSFRTSGSTDTQYF
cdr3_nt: TGTGCCAGCAGCTTCAGGACTAGCGGGTCCACAGATACGCAGTATTTT

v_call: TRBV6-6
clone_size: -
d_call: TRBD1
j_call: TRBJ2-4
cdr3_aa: CASGRQGSIQYF
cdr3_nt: TGTGCCAGCGGCCGACAGGGAAGCATTCAGTACTTC

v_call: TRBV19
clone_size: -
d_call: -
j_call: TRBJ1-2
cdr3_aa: CASTATPGTRETF
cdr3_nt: TGTGCCAGTACCGCGACCCCAGGCACCCGTGAGACCTTC

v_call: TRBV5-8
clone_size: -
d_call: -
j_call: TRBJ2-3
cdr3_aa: CASSLRSGGDTQYF
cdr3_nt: TGTGCCAGCAGCTTGCGGAGCGGCGGGGATACGCAGTATTTT

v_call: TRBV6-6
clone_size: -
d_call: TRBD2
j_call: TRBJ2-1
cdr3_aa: CASSYGGTSNEQFF
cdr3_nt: TGTGCCAGCAGTTACGGCGGGACTAGTAATGAGCAGTTCTTC

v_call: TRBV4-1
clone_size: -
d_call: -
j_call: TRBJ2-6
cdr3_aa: CASSQEGAGNSGANVLTF
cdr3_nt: TGCGCCAGCAGCCAAGAGGGGGCAGGGAACTCTGGGGCCAACGTCCTGACTTTC

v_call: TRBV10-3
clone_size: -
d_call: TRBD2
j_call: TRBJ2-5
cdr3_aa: CAISETGRAETQYF
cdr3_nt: TGTGCCATCAGTGAGACCGGGAGGGCAGAGACCCAGTACTTC

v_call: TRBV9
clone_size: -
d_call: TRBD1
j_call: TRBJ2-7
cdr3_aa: CASSLGQESYEQYF
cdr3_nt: TGTGCCAGCAGCTTAGGACAGGAGTCCTACGAGCAGTACTTC

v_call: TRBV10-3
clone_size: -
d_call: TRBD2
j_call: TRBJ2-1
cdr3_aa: CAISESTGGNNEQFF
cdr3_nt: TGTGCCATCAGTGAGTCGACGGGAGGGAACAATGAGCAGTTCTTC

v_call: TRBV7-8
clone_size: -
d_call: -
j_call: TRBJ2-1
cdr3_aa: CASSDHLAEQFF
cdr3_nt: TGTGCCAGCAGCGACCACCTAGCGGAGCAGTTCTTC

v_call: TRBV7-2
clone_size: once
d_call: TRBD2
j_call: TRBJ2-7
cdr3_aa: CASSLAAGGPQREQYF
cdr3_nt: TGTGCCAGCAGCTTAGCAGCGGGAGGGCCCCAGCGCGAGCAGTACTTC

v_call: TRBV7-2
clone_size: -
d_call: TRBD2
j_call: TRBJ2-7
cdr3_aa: CASSYLAGGESEQYF
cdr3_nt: TGTGCCAGCAGCTATCTAGCGGGAGGAGAGAGTGAGCAGTACTTC

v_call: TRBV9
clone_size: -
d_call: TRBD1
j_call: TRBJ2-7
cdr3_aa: CASSPRQGLTYEQYF
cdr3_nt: TGTGCCAGCAGCCCCCGACAGGGATTAACCTACGAGCAGTACTTC

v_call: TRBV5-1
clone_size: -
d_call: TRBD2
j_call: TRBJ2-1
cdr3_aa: CASRRLAGGLSGEQFF
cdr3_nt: TGCGCCAGCAGGCGACTAGCGGGAGGGCTGTCAGGTGAGCAGTTCTTC

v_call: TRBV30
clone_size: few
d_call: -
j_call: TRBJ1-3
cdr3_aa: CAWRGDRNSGNTIYF
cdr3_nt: TGTGCCTGGAGGGGTGACAGAAACTCTGGAAACACCATATATTTT

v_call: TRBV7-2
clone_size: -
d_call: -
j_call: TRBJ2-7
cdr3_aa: CASSGGLSLEQYF
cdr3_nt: TGTGCCAGCAGCGGAGGACTTTCCCTCGAGCAGTACTTC

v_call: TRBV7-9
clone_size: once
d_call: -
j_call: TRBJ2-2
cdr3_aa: CSSSLRRLNTGELFF
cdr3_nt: TGTTCCAGCAGCTTACGACGACTGAACACCGGGGAGCTGTTTTTT

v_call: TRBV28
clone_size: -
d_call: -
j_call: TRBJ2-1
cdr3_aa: CASSLARLGTEQFF
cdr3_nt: TGTGCCAGCAGTTTAGCAAGGTTGGGCACTGAGCAGTTCTTC

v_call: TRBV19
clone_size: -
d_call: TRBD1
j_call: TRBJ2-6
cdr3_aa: CASSSPGTGGSLGANVLTF
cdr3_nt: TGTGCCAGTAGTTCGCCCGGGACAGGGGGTTCTCTTGGGGCCAACGTCCTGACTTTC

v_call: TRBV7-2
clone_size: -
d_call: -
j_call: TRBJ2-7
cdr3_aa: CASSLEGRGRRYF
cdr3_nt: TGTGCCAGCAGCTTAGAGGGCCGGGGAAGGCGGTACTTC

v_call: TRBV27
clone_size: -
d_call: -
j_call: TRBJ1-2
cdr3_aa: CASSLTRGIGGYTF
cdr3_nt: TGTGCCAGCAGTTTAACGCGGGGGATTGGGGGCTACACCTTC

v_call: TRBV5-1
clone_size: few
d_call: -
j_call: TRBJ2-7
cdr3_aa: CASSPIQGFYEQYF
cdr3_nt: TGCGCCAGCAGCCCAATCCAGGGGTTTTACGAGCAGTACTTC

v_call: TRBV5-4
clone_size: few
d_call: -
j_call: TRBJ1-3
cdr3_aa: CASSLAQTRSSGNTIYF
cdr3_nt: TGTGCCAGCAGCTTGGCCCAAACAAGGAGCTCTGGAAACACCATATATTTT

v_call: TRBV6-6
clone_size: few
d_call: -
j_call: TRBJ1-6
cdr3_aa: CASRIDNSPLHF
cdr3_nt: TGTGCCAGCAGAATAGATAATTCACCCCTCCACTTT

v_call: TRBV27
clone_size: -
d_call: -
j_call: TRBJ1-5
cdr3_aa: CASSLSSVPGGNQPQHF
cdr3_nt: TGTGCCAGCAGTTTATCGTCAGTCCCCGGGGGCAATCAGCCCCAGCATTTT

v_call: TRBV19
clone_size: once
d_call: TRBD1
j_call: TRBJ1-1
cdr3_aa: CASTRQGQVNTEAFF
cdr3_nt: TGTGCCAGTACTCGACAGGGGCAAGTGAACACTGAAGCTTTCTTT

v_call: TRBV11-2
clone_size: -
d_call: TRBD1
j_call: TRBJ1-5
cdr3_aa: CASSLGTGVNQPQHF
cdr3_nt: TGTGCCAGCAGCTTAGGGACAGGGGTCAATCAGCCCCAGCATTTT

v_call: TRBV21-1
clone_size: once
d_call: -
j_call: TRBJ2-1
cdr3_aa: CASARRGRYNEQFF
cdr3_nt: TGTGCCAGCGCTCGGAGGGGGCGGTATAATGAGCAGTTCTTC

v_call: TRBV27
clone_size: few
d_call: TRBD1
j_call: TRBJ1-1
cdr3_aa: CASSLGQGLPTRNTEAFF
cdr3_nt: TGTGCCAGCAGTTTAGGACAGGGCCTTCCGACAAGGAACACTGAAGCTTTCTTT

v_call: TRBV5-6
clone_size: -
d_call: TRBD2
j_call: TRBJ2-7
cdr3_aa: CASRQAGGHHEQYF
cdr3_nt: TGTGCCAGCAGGCAAGCGGGAGGGCACCACGAGCAGTACTTC

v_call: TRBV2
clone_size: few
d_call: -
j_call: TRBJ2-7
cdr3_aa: CASSDFHGRTYEQYF
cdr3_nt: TGTGCCAGCAGTGATTTTCATGGGAGGACCTACGAGCAGTACTTC

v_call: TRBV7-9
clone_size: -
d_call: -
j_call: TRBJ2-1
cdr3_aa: CASSLFLASNEQFF
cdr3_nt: TGTGCCAGCAGCTTATTTCTAGCTAGCAATGAGCAGTTCTTC

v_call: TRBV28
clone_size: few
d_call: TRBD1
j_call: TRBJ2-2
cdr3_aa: CASSPSPGQGSGSGELFF
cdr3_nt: TGTGCCAGCAGTCCCTCCCCCGGACAGGGGTCCGGATCCGGGGAGCTGTTTTTT

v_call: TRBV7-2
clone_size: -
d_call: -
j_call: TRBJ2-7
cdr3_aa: CASSLGGGDSEQYF
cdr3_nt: TGTGCCAGCAGCTTAGGCGGCGGGGATTCCGAGCAGTACTTC

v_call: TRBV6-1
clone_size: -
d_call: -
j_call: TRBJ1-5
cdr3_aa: CASSRSDSYNQPQHF
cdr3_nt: TGTGCCAGCTCACGTTCCGACTCCTACAATCAGCCCCAGCATTTT

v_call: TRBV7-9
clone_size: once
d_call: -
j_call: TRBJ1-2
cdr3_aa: CASSSQGPYGYTF
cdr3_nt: TGTGCCAGCAGCTCACAGGGCCCTTATGGCTACACCTTC

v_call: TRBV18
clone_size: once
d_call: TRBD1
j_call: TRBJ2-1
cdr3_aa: CASSLKGTGASSSYNEQFF
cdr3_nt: TGTGCCAGCTCCCTGAAGGGGACAGGAGCGTCAAGTTCCTACAATGAGCAGTTCTTC

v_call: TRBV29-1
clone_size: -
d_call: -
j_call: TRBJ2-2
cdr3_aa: CSTMRAGELFF
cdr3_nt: TGCAGCACGATGAGGGCCGGGGAGCTGTTTTTT

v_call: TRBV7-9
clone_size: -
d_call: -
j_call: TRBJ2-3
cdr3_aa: CASSLSGDTQYF
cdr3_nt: TGTGCCAGCAGCCTGTCGGGGGATACGCAGTATTTT

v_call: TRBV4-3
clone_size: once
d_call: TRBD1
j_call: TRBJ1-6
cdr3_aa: CASSQAVGSQGSPLHF
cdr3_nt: TGCGCCAGCAGCCAAGCGGTGGGGTCACAGGGGTCACCCCTCCACTTT

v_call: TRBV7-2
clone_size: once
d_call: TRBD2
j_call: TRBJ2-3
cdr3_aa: CASSSRTSGRGDTQYF
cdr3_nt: TGTGCCAGCAGCAGCCGGACTAGCGGGCGGGGAGATACGCAGTATTTT

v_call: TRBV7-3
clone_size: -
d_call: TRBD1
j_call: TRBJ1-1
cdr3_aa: CASSSGQGGLGTEAFF
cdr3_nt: TGTGCCAGCAGCTCTGGACAGGGGGGGCTAGGTACTGAAGCTTTCTTT

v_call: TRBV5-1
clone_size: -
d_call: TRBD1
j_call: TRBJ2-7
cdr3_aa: CASSLSGQGIYEQYF
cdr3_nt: TGCGCCAGCAGCTTGTCGGGACAGGGTATTTACGAGCAGTACTTC

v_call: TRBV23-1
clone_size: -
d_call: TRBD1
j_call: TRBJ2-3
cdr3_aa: CASSRVPGQRTDTQYF
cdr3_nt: TGCGCCAGCAGCCGAGTACCGGGACAGAGGACAGATACGCAGTATTTT

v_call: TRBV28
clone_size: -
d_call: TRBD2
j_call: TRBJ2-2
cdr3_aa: CATIRGAGDTGELFF
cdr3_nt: TGTGCCACCATCAGGGGAGCGGGAGATACCGGGGAGCTGTTTTTT

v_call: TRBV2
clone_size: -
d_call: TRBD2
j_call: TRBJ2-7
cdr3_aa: CASKLAALGEQYF
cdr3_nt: TGTGCCAGCAAACTAGCGGCCCTGGGCGAGCAGTACTTC